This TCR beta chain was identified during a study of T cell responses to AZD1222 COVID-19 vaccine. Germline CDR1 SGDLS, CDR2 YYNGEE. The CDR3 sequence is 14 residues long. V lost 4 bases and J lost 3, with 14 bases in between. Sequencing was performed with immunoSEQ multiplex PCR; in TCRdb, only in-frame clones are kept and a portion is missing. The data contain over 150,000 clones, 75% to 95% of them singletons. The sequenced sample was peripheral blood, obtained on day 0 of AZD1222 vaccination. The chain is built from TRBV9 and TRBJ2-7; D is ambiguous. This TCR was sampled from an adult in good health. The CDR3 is CASSRGDLVYEQYF. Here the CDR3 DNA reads TGTGCCAGCAGCAGAGGAGATTTAGTCTACGAGCAGTACTTC.